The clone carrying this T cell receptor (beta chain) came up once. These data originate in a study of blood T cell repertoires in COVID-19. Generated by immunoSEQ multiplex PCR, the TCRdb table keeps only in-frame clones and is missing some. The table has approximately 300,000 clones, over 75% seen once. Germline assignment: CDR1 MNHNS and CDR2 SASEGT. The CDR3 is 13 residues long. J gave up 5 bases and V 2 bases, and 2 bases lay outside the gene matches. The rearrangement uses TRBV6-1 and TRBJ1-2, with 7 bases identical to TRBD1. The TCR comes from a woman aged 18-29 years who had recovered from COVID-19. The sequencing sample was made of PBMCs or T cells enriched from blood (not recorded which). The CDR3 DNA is TGTGCCAGCAGTGAAAACAGGGGATATGGCTACACCTTC. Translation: CASSENRGYGYTF.